This TCR beta chain was identified in a study of cytomegalovirus exposure and HLA in healthy donors. This PCR relied on a set of 60 Vbeta primers and 13 Jbeta primers. Sequenced by immunoSEQ multiplex PCR; TCRdb stores in-frame clones only, minus some. The sample records roughly 77,000 clones, approximately 79% being singletons. Study outcomes and limitations: In a later analysis, at a false discovery rate of 0.05, roughly 18,000 TCR beta sequences were associated with HLA alleles.

This clone was counted between two and nine times. No antigen is known for it. The clonotype was recovered from a woman aged 40 to 55 in good health and CMV-seropositive. The sequencing sample was made of PBMCs.

CDR3 in amino acids: CASSYSASAGGETQYF. The CDR3 DNA reads TGTGCCAGCAGTTACTCAGCATCAGCGGGAGGAGAGACCCAGTACTTC. J is TRBJ2-5 and V is TRBV6-5, with 9 bases identical to TRBD2. V trimming: 0 bases; J trimming: 4 bases; junction bases outside the gene matches: 6. This CDR3 contains 16 residues. CDR1 and CDR2 (germline): MNHEY, SVGAGI.